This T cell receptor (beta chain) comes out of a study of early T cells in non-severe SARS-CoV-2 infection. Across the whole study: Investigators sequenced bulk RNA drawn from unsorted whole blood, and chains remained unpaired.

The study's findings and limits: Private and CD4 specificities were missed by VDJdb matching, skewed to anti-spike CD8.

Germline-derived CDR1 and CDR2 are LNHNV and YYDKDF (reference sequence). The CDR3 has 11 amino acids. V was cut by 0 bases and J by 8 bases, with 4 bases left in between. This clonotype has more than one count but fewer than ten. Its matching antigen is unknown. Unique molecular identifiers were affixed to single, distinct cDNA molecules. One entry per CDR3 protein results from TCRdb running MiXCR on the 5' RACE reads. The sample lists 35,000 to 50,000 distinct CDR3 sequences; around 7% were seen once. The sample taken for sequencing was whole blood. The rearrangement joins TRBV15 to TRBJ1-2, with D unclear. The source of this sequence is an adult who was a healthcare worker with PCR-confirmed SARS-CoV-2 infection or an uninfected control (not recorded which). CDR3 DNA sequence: TGTGCCACCAGCAGAGACAGGGGCTACACCTTC. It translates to CATSRDRGYTF.